This T cell receptor beta chain was documented in a study of cytomegalovirus exposure and HLA in healthy donors. Germline CDR1 SGHAT, CDR2 FQNNGV. This CDR3 has 14 amino acids. V gave up 4 bases and J gave up 8 bases; unmatched junction bases: 6. The PCR had 60 Vbeta and 13 Jbeta primers. The assay was immunoSEQ multiplex PCR, and TCRdb's table has in-frame clones only and misses some. The sample has 150,000 to 200,000 clones, around 79% seen once. Sequenced material: PBMCs. V usage is TRBV11-2 and J usage is TRBJ1-4, with TRBD1 matching 8 bases. The receptor comes from a woman in her forties or fifties in good health and CMV-seronegative. CDR3 DNA: TGTGCCAGCAGCTCACAGGGGGTGAGGGAAAAACTGTTTTTT. It specifies CASSSQGVREKLFF.